The clone carrying this T cell receptor (beta chain) was observed many times. Its antigen is still unknown. This record belongs to a study of identical twins. Only healthy Caucasians were enrolled as donors. Study-wide results and caveats: Among beta out-of-frame sequences, excess sharing between twins appeared weaker.

TCRdb fed the 5' RACE reads into MiXCR, producing one record per CDR3 protein. Of some 500,000 distinct CDR3 sequences listed, 14% are singletons. These sequences were also reported in another study, on yellow fever vaccine responses in identical twins.

This receptor was obtained from a woman under 30 in good health. Material for sequencing was CD4+ T cells sorted from blood.

The CDR3 DNA sequence: TGTGCCAGTAAACAGGGGATGCAGTACGAGCAGTACTTC. Its protein is CASKQGMQYEQYF. This sequence joins TRBV27 and TRBJ2-7; TRBD1 matches 7 bases. CDR1 MNHEY and CDR2 SMNVEV come from the germline V gene (reference sequence). This CDR3 contains 13 residues. The V and J ends lost 9 bases and 4 bases, in that order; junction bases with no gene match: 9.